This entry features one T cell receptor beta chain sequence. Seattle patients were enrolled during active infection and followed longitudinally. Using immunoSEQ multiplex PCR, the repertoire was profiled, and TCRdb retains in-frame clones only, with some absent. The sample records about 310,000 clones, approximately 87% being singletons. The sample originates from a study of blood T cell repertoires in COVID-19. Study context: Spain, Italy and the United States supplied samples that represented acute and convalescent COVID-19.

Trimming at V came to 3 bases and at J to 7 bases, leaving 8 bases not matched to a gene. This CDR3 contains 15 residues. Germline V gene sequence: CDR1 MGHRA, CDR2 YSYEKL. The rearrangement links TRBV4-1 to TRBJ1-1, with TRBD1 matching 10 bases. The sample was peripheral blood. This TCR was recovered from a young woman with COVID-19, enrolled during active disease. This CDR3 is CASSQTGGVISEAFF. The CDR3 nucleotides are TGCGCCAGCAGCCAGACAGGGGGCGTGATTAGTGAAGCTTTCTTT.